The 32 T cell receptor beta chains presented below share a single source sample, sequenced in a study of CD8+ T cells in alopecia areata. Specified treatment: oral pan-JAK inhibitor, 5-10 mg twice daily. Extracted RNA was reverse transcribed, and the resulting cDNA served as sequencing template. The assay was immunoSEQ multiplex PCR, and TCRdb's table has in-frame clones only and misses some. The sample lists 120,000 to 150,000 clones; about 86% were seen once. The source was CD8+ T cells sorted from blood, collected at week 4, from a patient treated with tofacitinib. The origin of the receptors is a human donor with alopecia areata.

V usage is TRBV7-9 and J usage is TRBJ1-1; D may be TRBD1 (6 bases). Trimming took 8 bases from V and 6 from J, leaving 13 bases between them. The CDR3 length is 12 residues. CDR1 is SEHNR, CDR2 FQNEAQ, per germline (reference sequence). In DNA form, the CDR3 reads TGTGCCAGCTCCGTGGGGGCTGCTGAAGCTTTCTTT. Its translation: CASSVGAAEAFF.

J is TRBJ1-1 and V is TRBV5-1; possibly TRBD1 for D (5 bases). V gave up 4 bases and J gave up 0 bases, with 13 bases separating them. CDR1 and CDR2 from the germline V gene are SGHRS and YFSETQ. The CDR3 totals 15 residues. The CDR3 is CASSQGVGMNTEAFF. CDR3 coding DNA: TGCGCCAGCAGCCAGGGTGTGGGGATGAACACTGAAGCTTTCTTT.

The rearrangement uses TRBV28 and TRBJ2-7, with TRBD1 as a possible D gene (6 bases). The CDR3 has 15 amino acids. In germline, CDR1 is MDHEN, CDR2 SYDVKM. Trimming cost V 6 bases and J 6 bases, with 21 bases left between them. CDR3 sequence reads: CASSLLPGQSFEQYF. CDR3 in DNA: TGTGCCAGCAGCCTCCTTCCGGGACAATCGTTCGAGCAGTACTTC. Full variable domain (missing parts from reference TRBV28 and TRBJ2-7): DVKVTQSSRYLVKRTGEKVFLECVQDMDHENMFWYRQDPGLGLRLIYFSYDVKMKEKGDIPEGYSVSREKKERFSLILESASTNQTSMYLCASSLLPGQSFEQYFGPGTRLTVT.

Only one count was recorded for this clone. This chain links TRBV25-1 with TRBJ2-7; 8 bases are shared with TRBD1. Trimming at V came to 9 bases and at J to 1 base, leaving 8 bases not matched to a gene. CDR3 length: 14 residues. Germline V CDR1 and CDR2: MGHDK, SYGVNS. CDR3 DNA sequence: TGTGCCAGTTCGGACAGGGTCTTATCCTACGAGCAGTACTTC. This codes for CASSDRVLSYEQYF.

This sequence joins TRBV10-3 and TRBJ2-1; 16 bases align to TRBD2. V lost 3 bases to trimming and J lost 10 bases; unmatched junction nucleotides: 6. Germline CDR1 is ENHRY and CDR2 is SYGVKD. This CDR3 has 16 amino acids. CDR3 region: CAISDLGTSGRDEQFF. The CDR3 nucleotides are TGTGCCATCAGTGACTTGGGGACTAGCGGGAGGGACGAGCAGTTCTTC.

J is TRBJ2-7 and V is TRBV7-9, with 10 bases aligning to TRBD2. The CDR3 spans 13 residues. Trimming took 5 bases from V and 7 from J; bases not matched to a gene: 5. Per germline, CDR1 SEHNR and CDR2 FQNEAQ (reference sequence). The DNA of the CDR3 is TGTGCCAGCAGCCAGGGACTAGCGCCTGAGCAGTACTTC. As protein: CASSQGLAPEQYF. The variable domain in full, with the rest retrieved from reference TRBV7-9 and TRBJ2-7, is DTGVSQNPRHKITKRGQNVTFRCDPISEHNRLYWYRQTLGQGPEFLTYFQNEAQLEKSRLLSDRFSAERPKGSFSTLEIQRTEQGDSAMYLCASSQGLAPEQYFGPGTRLTVT.

The chain joins TRBV27 to TRBJ2-3; TRBD2 agrees at 8 bases. Germline V gives CDR1 MNHEY, CDR2 SMNVEV (reference sequence). Unmatched junction bases numbered 10, after V lost 2 bases and J lost 0 bases. The CDR3 is 18 residues long. The CDR3 reads CASSLIAGGPTSTDTQYF. The DNA of the CDR3 is TGTGCCAGCAGTTTAATTGCGGGGGGCCCTACTAGCACAGATACGCAGTATTTT.

The chain joins TRBV27 to TRBJ1-1; D unclear. The V end was cut by 5 bases, the J end by 5 bases, with 12 bases between. Germline V CDR1 and CDR2: MNHEY, SMNVEV (reference sequence). The CDR3 has 13 amino acids. The CDR3 sequence: CASSTISGTEAFF. The CDR3 DNA is TGTGCCAGCAGTACCATTTCGGGGACTGAAGCTTTCTTT.

The chain couples TRBV6-5 to TRBJ1-5, with D tentatively TRBD1 (6 bases). Germline values: CDR1 MNHEY, CDR2 SVGAGI. The CDR3 length is 13 residues. Trimming stripped 6 bases from V and 4 bases from J, with 10 bases between. DNA for the CDR3: TGTGCCAGCAGCCTACAGGGAAATCAGCCCCAGCATTTT. Residues: CASSLQGNQPQHF.

The gene calls are TRBV29-1 and TRBJ2-3; 15 bases map to TRBD2. Looked up from germline, CDR1 is SQVTM and CDR2 is ANQGSEA. The CDR3 runs 15 residues. Trimming removed 5 bases from V and 5 bases from J; junction bases left unmatched: 5. As DNA, the CDR3 is TGCAGCGTTATCGGACTAGCGGGGGGGATAGATACGCAGTATTTT. Its translation: CSVIGLAGGIDTQYF.

The chain uses TRBV15 and TRBJ2-3; 7 positions match TRBD2. Unmatched junction bases numbered 11, after V lost 5 bases and J lost 3 bases. The CDR3 contains 16 residues. CDR1 is LNHNV, CDR2 YYDKDF, per germline (reference sequence). Here the CDR3 reads CATSPLGGRVTDTQYF. The CDR3 DNA reads as TGTGCCACCAGCCCCCTTGGCGGGAGAGTAACAGATACGCAGTATTTT.

V is TRBV10-3 and J is TRBJ2-7; D not certain. The CDR3 has 11 residues. Germline CDR1 is ENHRY and CDR2 is SYGVKD. Deletions cut 2 bases from V and 2 bases from J, with 1 base between. CDR3 residues: CAISEAYEQYF. As DNA, the CDR3 is TGTGCCATCAGTGAGGCCTACGAGCAGTACTTC.

This rearrangement joins TRBV9 to TRBJ2-7; no clear D. The V gene lost 0 bases and the J gene lost 2 bases, with 9 bases spanning the gap. The CDR3 loop spans 14 amino acids. CDR1 SGDLS and CDR2 YYNGEE come from the germline V gene. The CDR3 bases are TGTGCCAGCAGCGTAGGCGAACCGGCCTACGAGCAGTACTTC. Protein product: CASSVGEPAYEQYF.

The chain is built from TRBV5-4 and TRBJ2-3; TRBD2 matches at 9 bases. CDR1 is SGHNT, CDR2 YYREEE, per germline (reference sequence). The CDR3 runs 15 residues. Losses at the gene ends were 5 bases for V and 6 bases for J; bases not matched to a gene: 10. CDR3: CASRFSGGGSDTQYF. The CDR3 region has the DNA TGTGCCAGCAGGTTTAGCGGGGGCGGGTCGGATACGCAGTATTTT.

This chain connects TRBV4-1 to TRBJ2-1; possibly TRBD2 for D (6 bases). This CDR3 has 13 residues. The germline gives CDR1 MGHRA, CDR2 YSYEKL. Trimming cost V 1 base and J 9 bases, with 10 bases left between them. The CDR3 nucleotides read TGCGCCAGCAGCCAAGGGGGGGATGGTGAGCAGTTCTTC. This translates into CASSQGGDGEQFF.

The rearrangement links TRBV5-5 to TRBJ2-2; no definite D call. Germline V lookup: CDR1 SGHKS, CDR2 YYEKEE (reference sequence). Trimming took off 3 bases at V and 1 base at J, with 10 bases between the two ends. The CDR3 extends over 15 amino acids. The DNA of the CDR3 is TGTGCCAGCAGCTCCCCCCACCTGAACACCGGGGAGCTGTTTTTT. Protein: CASSSPHLNTGELFF. Using reference TRBV5-5 and TRBJ2-2 for the parts outside the CDR3, the full variable domain is DAGVTQSPTHLIKTRGQQVTLRCSPISGHKSVSWYQQVLGQGPQFIFQYYEKEERGRGNFPDRFSARQFPNYSSELNVNALLLGDSALYLCASSSPHLNTGELFFGEGSRLTVL.

The genes are TRBV29-1 and TRBJ2-2; D uncertain. The germline CDR1 and CDR2 sequences are SQVTM and ANQGSEA. The CDR3 covers 15 residues. The ends were cut back, 1 base at V and 3 bases at J, with 12 bases in the middle. The CDR3 region is CSVEGRGRDTGELFF. CDR3 in DNA: TGCAGCGTTGAAGGGCGCGGTAGAGACACCGGGGAGCTGTTTTTT.

This clone showed up just a few times. The chain uses TRBV29-1 and TRBJ2-1; D is unclear. With 7 bases removed from V and 3 bases from J, the gap between germline ends came to 19 bases. The CDR3 has 15 residues. The germline V gene has CDR1 SQVTM and CDR2 ANQGSEA. As DNA, the CDR3 is TGCAGCGCTGTTTCGGCCGGAATCTACTACAATGAGCAGTTCTTC. It encodes CSAVSAGIYYNEQFF.

The chain carries TRBV4-1 and TRBJ2-7; TRBD1 aligns across 8 bases. The CDR3 runs 15 residues. The trim removed 2 bases at V and 1 base at J, leaving 4 bases unmatched. Germline-derived CDR1 and CDR2 are MGHRA and YSYEKL. Here the CDR3 DNA reads TGCGCCAGCAGCCAAACGACAGGGGCTTCCTACGAGCAGTACTTC. Its protein is CASSQTTGASYEQYF.

The J gene is TRBJ1-1, the V gene TRBV2, with D maybe TRBD1 (6 bases). The CDR3 covers 13 residues. Germline V gene lookup returns CDR1 SNHLY and CDR2 FYNNEI. With 7 bases removed from V and 5 bases from J, the gap between germline ends came to 14 bases. In DNA form, the CDR3 reads TGTGCCAGCATCTCAGGGGAAGGTACTGAAGCTTTCTTT. It codes for CASISGEGTEAFF. The whole variable domain, remainder taken from reference TRBV2 and TRBJ1-1, is EPEVTQTPSHQVTQMGQEVILRCVPISNHLYFYWYRQILGQKVEFLVSFYNNEISEKSEIFDDQFSVERPDGSNFTLKIRSTKLEDSAMYFCASISGEGTEAFFGQGTRLTVV.

The chain uses TRBV27 and TRBJ2-7; a weak D match, TRBD2 (5 bases). The CDR3 is 14 residues long. The germline V gene encodes CDR1 MNHEY and CDR2 SMNVEV (reference sequence). V was pared by 3 bases and J by 5 bases, with 14 bases between. Here the CDR3 DNA reads TGTGCCAGCAGTTTCGACCTAGCCCTCGACGAGCAGTACTTC. It is translated as CASSFDLALDEQYF.

The chain links TRBV27 to TRBJ2-7, with D perhaps being TRBD1 or TRBD2 (6 bases each). There are 11 residues in the CDR3. Trimming stripped 6 bases from V and 6 bases from J, with 9 bases between. Per germline, CDR1 MNHEY and CDR2 SMNVEV (reference sequence). The CDR3 protein is CASRGGSEQYF. CDR3 sequence (DNA): TGTGCCAGCAGGGGGGGCAGCGAGCAGTACTTC.

The chain couples TRBV9 to TRBJ2-7, with a possible D match to TRBD1 (6 bases). The CDR3 covers 14 residues. Germline V gives CDR1 SGDLS, CDR2 YYNGEE. The germline V and J ends were trimmed by 5 bases and 0 bases, with 12 bases remaining between them. The CDR3 spells CASSGGTSSYEQYF. DNA for the CDR3: TGTGCCAGCAGTGGGGGCACCTCCTCCTACGAGCAGTACTTC. The complete variable domain, with remaining parts taken from reference TRBV9 and TRBJ2-7, reads DSGVTQTPKHLITATGQRVTLRCSPRSGDLSVYWYQQSLDQGLQFLIQYYNGEERAKGNILERFSAQQFPDLHSELNLSSLELGDSALYFCASSGGTSSYEQYFGPGTRLTVT.

This chain links TRBV30 with TRBJ2-3, with no clear D. Trimming cost V 0 bases and J 0 bases, with 10 bases left between them. The CDR3 contains 15 residues. Germline assignment: CDR1 GTSNPN and CDR2 SVGIG (reference sequence). The CDR3 protein is CAWSVGAQSTDTQYF. The CDR3 region has the DNA TGTGCCTGGAGTGTCGGTGCTCAGAGCACAGATACGCAGTATTTT.

This clone was seen only once. The gene calls are TRBV30 and TRBJ2-3, with 10 nucleotides matching TRBD2. The ends lost 2 bases at V and 6 bases at J; junction bases unmatched: 14. The length of the CDR3 is 17 residues. Per germline, CDR1 GTSNPN and CDR2 SVGIG (reference sequence). This CDR3 is CAWSKSSGGPGGDTQYF. The CDR3 DNA is TGTGCCTGGAGTAAGTCTAGCGGGGGCCCAGGTGGTGATACGCAGTATTTT.

The chain is built from TRBV15 and TRBJ2-2; 7 bases align to TRBD2. Germline-derived CDR1 and CDR2 are LNHNV and YYDKDF (reference sequence). After removal of 4 bases from V and 6 bases from J, the junction contained 11 bases not matched to a gene. The CDR3 covers 16 residues. CDR3 amino acids: CATSTQRGIESGELFF. The CDR3 DNA is TGTGCCACCAGCACCCAGCGGGGAATCGAGTCCGGGGAGCTGTTTTTT.

V usage is TRBV7-8 and J usage is TRBJ2-1; D is perhaps TRBD1 (6 bases). Germline V lookup: CDR1 SGHVS, CDR2 FQNEAQ. The CDR3 loop spans 13 amino acids. Deletions cut 6 bases from V and 8 bases from J, with 14 bases between. The chain's CDR3 is CASSLGHPHEQFF. As DNA, the CDR3 is TGTGCCAGCAGTCTGGGACACCCCCATGAGCAGTTCTTC.

This chain connects TRBV29-1 to TRBJ2-3; D unresolved. Germline-derived CDR1 and CDR2 are SQVTM and ANQGSEA. The CDR3 has 13 residues. V gave up 8 bases and J gave up 1 base, with 13 bases separating them. The CDR3 sequence: CSLKSGGTDTQYF. The CDR3 DNA sequence: TGCAGCCTAAAGAGTGGGGGCACAGATACGCAGTATTTT.

The chain links TRBV6-1 to TRBJ2-7; possibly TRBD1 or TRBD2 for D (5 bases each). The CDR3 covers 12 residues. The V end lost 0 bases, the J end lost 11 bases, and 11 bases lay between the germline ends. The germline V gene has CDR1 MNHNS and CDR2 SASEGT. CDR3 region: CASSEAGEMEYF. The CDR3 nucleotides are TGTGCCAGCAGTGAAGCGGGGGAAATGGAGTACTTC.

The rearrangement links TRBV7-8 to TRBJ1-2; D might be TRBD1 (5 bases). This CDR3 is 15 amino acids long. Trimming took off 0 bases at V and 7 bases at J, with 15 bases between the two ends. The germline V gene encodes CDR1 SGHVS and CDR2 FQNEAQ. Written as DNA, the CDR3 is TGTGCCAGCAGCTTAGCTAGCAGGGACTTGGGTGGCTACACCTTC. Amino acids: CASSLASRDLGGYTF.

The V and J genes are TRBV7-9 and TRBJ2-2; D is unclear. In germline, CDR1 is SEHNR, CDR2 FQNEAQ (reference sequence). CDR3 length equals 17 residues. V was trimmed by 4 bases and J by 0 bases, leaving 15 bases between them. CDR3 in amino acids: CASSYPLGSANTGELFF. In DNA form, the CDR3 reads TGTGCCAGCAGCTACCCTCTTGGTTCAGCGAACACCGGGGAGCTGTTTTTT.

The chain couples TRBV27 to TRBJ2-7, with TRBD1 identical over 9 bases. Germline V gene data show CDR1 as MNHEY and CDR2 as SMNVEV (reference sequence). V lost 8 bases to trimming and J lost 2 bases; unmatched junction nucleotides: 10. The CDR3 sequence is 15 residues long. Here the CDR3 DNA reads TGTGCCAGCGGGGGAGGAGGGACAGGGACCTACGAGCAGTACTTC. It specifies CASGGGGTGTYEQYF.